These T cell receptor beta chains were read from a single sample in a study of shared clonotypes between healthy human individuals. The protocol was immunoSEQ multiplex PCR, while the TCRdb copy is restricted to in-frame clones and leaves out a portion. The data contain around 1.9 million clones, approximately 94% of them singletons. The sample taken for sequencing was naive CD8+ T cells from PBMCs. The receptor set was obtained from a man between 18 and 35 years old in good health. Some clones in this sample may be carry-over from other donors' samples. Both conserved end residues are part of each CDR3. A D gene is named only where the DNA matches it firmly.

v_gene	j_gene	d_gene	CDR3aa	CDR3nt
TRBV29-1	TRBJ2-1	.	CSVGRSYNEQFF	TGCAGCGTGGGGCGGAGCTACAATGAGCAGTTCTTC
TRBV11-2	TRBJ2-7	TRBD1	CASSLGRGPYEQYF	TGTGCCAGCAGCTTGGGTAGGGGGCCCTACGAGCAGTACTTC
TRBV13	TRBJ2-3	.	CASSPRGGTNRDTQYF	TGTGCCAGCAGCCCCCGGGGCGGGACCAATAGGGATACGCAGTATTTT
TRBV14	TRBJ2-5	TRBD1	CASSPRDRALETQYF	TGTGCCAGCAGCCCCCGGGACAGGGCACTGGAGACCCAGTACTTC
TRBV9	TRBJ1-5	.	CASSPPFSNQPQHF	TGTGCCAGCAGCCCCCCGTTTAGCAATCAGCCCCAGCATTTT
TRBV4-1	TRBJ1-3	TRBD1	CASSPDRASGNTIYF	TGCGCCAGCAGCCCGGACAGGGCCTCTGGAAACACCATATATTTT
TRBV11-2	TRBJ2-7	TRBD1	CASSVQGGDSYEQYF	TGTGCCAGCAGCGTACAGGGGGGAGACTCCTACGAGCAGTACTTC
TRBV5-1	TRBJ2-7	TRBD2	CASSIGTSGRYEQYF	TGCGCCAGCAGCATCGGGACTAGCGGGAGGTACGAGCAGTACTTC
TRBV10-3	TRBJ2-6	.	CAISESAQLVANVLTF	TGTGCCATCAGTGAGTCGGCCCAGCTCGTGGCCAACGTCCTGACTTTC
TRBV4-3	TRBJ1-2	TRBD1	CASSQEVLWRTGDSYGYTF	TGCGCCAGCAGCCAAGAAGTATTATGGAGGACAGGGGACAGCTATGGCTACACCTTC
TRBV4-1	TRBJ2-1	.	CASSPYLATPYNEQFF	TGCGCCAGCAGCCCCTACCTAGCGACCCCCTACAATGAGCAGTTCTTC
TRBV7-9	TRBJ1-5	.	CASSFRVDQPQHF	TGTGCCAGCAGCTTTCGGGTTGATCAGCCCCAGCATTTT
TRBV7-3	TRBJ2-7	TRBD2	CASSPLESSGRIYEQYF	TGTGCCAGCAGCCCACTTGAATCTAGCGGGAGAATATACGAGCAGTACTTC
TRBV28	TRBJ2-7	TRBD2	CASSLLGRGVSYEQYF	TGTGCCAGCAGTCTTCTCGGGAGGGGGGTCTCCTACGAGCAGTACTTC
TRBV5-1	TRBJ2-1	TRBD2	CASSLARLAGHNEQFF	TGCGCCAGCAGCTTGGCCAGGCTAGCGGGACACAATGAGCAGTTCTTC
TRBV4-1	TRBJ2-1	.	CASSPPGGLSYNEQFF	TGCGCCAGCAGCCCCCCCGGGGGGCTCTCCTACAATGAGCAGTTCTTC
TRBV4-3	TRBJ2-7	.	CASSQGVRGRQQYF	TGCGCCAGCAGCCAAGGAGTAAGGGGACGCCAGCAGTACTTC
TRBV6-5	TRBJ2-7	.	CASSTRQGEEQYF	TGTGCCAGCAGTACGAGGCAGGGAGAAGAGCAGTACTTC
TRBV7-9	TRBJ2-3	TRBD1	CASSDRDRGSTDTQYF	TGTGCCAGCAGCGATCGGGACAGGGGGAGCACAGATACGCAGTATTTT
TRBV28	TRBJ2-2	.	CASGPPTGNTGELFF	TGTGCCAGCGGGCCCCCGACGGGGAACACCGGGGAGCTGTTTTTT
TRBV7-9	TRBJ1-1	TRBD1	CASSLGGTEDFF	TGTGCCAGCAGCTTAGGCGGGACAGAGGATTTCTTT
TRBV5-4	TRBJ2-1	.	CATPSGTSYNEQFF	TGTGCCACCCCCAGCGGGACATCCTACAATGAGCAGTTCTTC
TRBV9	TRBJ2-1	.	CASTRDGGPYEQFF	TGTGCCAGCACCCGGGACGGAGGACCTTATGAGCAGTTCTTC
TRBV7-9	TRBJ1-1	TRBD1	CASRQNTGGWTEAFF	TGTGCCAGCAGGCAAAATACAGGGGGATGGACTGAAGCTTTCTTT
TRBV19	TRBJ2-1	.	CASTSHNPSPTFLNEQFF	TGTGCCAGTACTAGTCATAACCCTAGCCCGACTTTCTTAAATGAGCAGTTCTTC
TRBV7-8	TRBJ2-1	.	CASSLLEVYNEQFF	TGTGCCAGCAGCTTATTAGAGGTCTACAATGAGCAGTTCTTC
TRBV27	TRBJ2-5	.	CASSLSLEGSGTQYF	TGTGCCAGCAGTTTATCTCTTGAGGGTAGCGGGACCCAGTACTTC
TRBV7-9	TRBJ2-2	TRBD2	CASSPVGLAGMNTGELFF	TGTGCCAGCAGCCCCGTGGGGCTAGCGGGAATGAACACCGGGGAGCTGTTTTTT